The next 13 T cell receptor beta chains were all read from a single sample in a study of T-cell reconstitution after alpha-beta-depleted transplantation in children. Preparation of the TCRbeta library was carried out with unique molecular identifiers. One entry per CDR3 protein results from TCRdb running MiXCR on the PCR reads. The profile shows some 29,000 distinct CDR3 sequences, about 6.2% of them singletons. This specimen was PBMCs, mostly from graft donor cells, taken 180 days after TCRalphabeta/CD19-depleted stem cell transplant. The receptors were sampled from a male patient younger than 18 who had a stem cell transplant for acute myeloid leukemia, so the T cells may come from the graft donor.

This clonotype was counted ten times or more. Germline and junction disagree at one end, which may indicate a read error. The V and J genes are TRBV7-7 and TRBJ1-6, with 8 bases fitting TRBD1. Germline V gene lookup returns CDR1 SSHAT and CDR2 FNYEAQ (reference sequence). The CDR3 length is 15 residues. CDR3 sequence: CASSFSDRDNSPLHF. CDR3 coding DNA: TGTGCTAGCAGCTTTTCGGACAGGGATAATTCACCCCTCCACTTT.

In this sample, this clonotype turned up many times. This chain connects TRBV7-2 to TRBJ2-7, with D unclear. The CDR3 spans 14 residues. Trimming left V 7 bases short and J 2 bases short, with 15 bases between. In germline, CDR1 is SGHTA, CDR2 FQGNSA. Here the CDR3 reads CASTRVSDAYEQYF. CDR3 in DNA: TGTGCCAGCACCCGGGTTTCCGACGCCTACGAGCAGTACTTC.

The gene calls are TRBV28 and TRBJ2-7; D not certain. The V end was cut by 6 bases, the J end by 2 bases, with 17 bases between. Germline V gives CDR1 MDHEN, CDR2 SYDVKM. CDR3 size: 15 residues. The CDR3 spells CASRGNVLRTYEQYF. For the CDR3, the DNA is TGTGCCAGCAGGGGTAACGTCCTAAGGACCTACGAGCAGTACTTC.

This clonotype was counted at least ten times. The chain combines TRBV7-2 with TRBJ2-1; 9 bases map to TRBD2. V trimming: 5 bases; J trimming: 6 bases; junction bases outside the gene matches: 23. This CDR3 spans 20 amino acids. CDR1 is SGHTA, CDR2 FQGNSA, per germline. This CDR3 reads CASSRGGGQETGTSLNEQFF. CDR3 nucleotides: TGTGCCAGCAGCCGAGGGGGAGGACAGGAAACCGGGACTAGCCTCAATGAGCAGTTCTTC.

This clonotype was seen at least ten times. The V call is TRBV18, the J call TRBJ1-1; D gene unclear. The V gene lost 3 bases and the J gene lost 8 bases, with 10 bases spanning the gap. The length of the CDR3 is 12 residues. CDR1 and CDR2 from the germline V gene are KGHSH and LQKENI. The CDR3 DNA reads as TGTGCCAGCTCACCCCGGCTGGGCGAAGCTTTCTTT. It encodes CASSPRLGEAFF. Based on the CDR3 plus reference TRBV18 and TRBJ1-1, the full variable domain is NAGVMQNPRHLVRRRGQEARLRCSPMKGHSHVYWYRQLPEEGLKFMVYLQKENIIDESGMPKERFSAEFPKEGPSILRIQQVVRGDSAAYFCASSPRLGEAFFGQGTRLTVV.

This clonotype was picked up many times. The gene calls are TRBV7-6 and TRBJ2-3; perhaps TRBD1 as D (5 bases). With 0 bases removed from V and 5 bases from J, the gap between germline ends came to 9 bases. Germline CDR1 and CDR2: SGHVS and FNYEAQ. CDR3 length: 14 residues. For the CDR3, the DNA is TGTGCCAGCAGCTTAGCCCATCAGGGAGATACGCAGTATTTT. Translation: CASSLAHQGDTQYF.

This clonotype was observed many times. DNA of the CDR3: TGTGCCAGCAGCCCCCGTTGGCTCATGAACACTGAAGCTTTCTTT. Translation: CASSPRWLMNTEAFF. The chain joins TRBV7-8 to TRBJ1-1; no firm D call. Trimming took off 5 bases at V and 0 bases at J, with 13 bases between the two ends. Germline CDR1 and CDR2: SGHVS and FQNEAQ. The CDR3 is 15 residues long.

A few counts support this clonotype. The rearrangement links TRBV29-1 to TRBJ2-1; TRBD2 matches 10 bases. Germline V lookup: CDR1 SQVTM, CDR2 ANQGSEA. The J segment lost 7 bases and the V segment lost 8 bases, leaving 11 bases of the junction unmatched. This CDR3 has 14 amino acids. The DNA for the CDR3 is TGCAGCTCCTACGCTAGCGGGAGTGGAAATGAGCAGTTCTTC. It yields the protein CSSYASGSGNEQFF.

This clonotype was detected ten times or more. This chain connects TRBV2 to TRBJ2-1; 8 nucleotides match TRBD2. V gave up 4 bases and J gave up 6 bases; unmatched junction bases: 11. The germline V gene has CDR1 SNHLY and CDR2 FYNNEI. This CDR3 has 16 residues. In DNA, the CDR3 is TGTGCCAGCAGTGTTCCCCGGGGGGGCCCGGGCAATGAGCAGTTCTTC. The encoded protein is CASSVPRGGPGNEQFF.

This clonotype was seen ten or more times. The chain combines TRBV27 with TRBJ2-5; 15 positions match TRBD2. The V gene end was trimmed by 0 bases and the J gene end by 7 bases; junction bases not matched to a gene: 6. CDR1 and CDR2 from the germline V gene are MNHEY and SMNVEV (reference sequence). CDR3 length: 17 amino acids. The CDR3 nucleotides are TGTGCCAGCAGTTTATCGAGGACTAGCGGGAGGGTAGGGACCCAGTACTTC. This sequence encodes CASSLSRTSGRVGTQYF.

This clonotype was observed many times. This chain uses TRBV20-1 with TRBJ1-1; no firm D call. The germline V gene encodes CDR1 DFQATT and CDR2 SNEGSKA (reference sequence). This CDR3 has 11 amino acids. Trimming cost V 3 bases and J 4 bases, with 6 bases left between them. The DNA for the CDR3 is TGCAGTGCTAGGGAGGGCACTGAAGCTTTCTTT. Translated: CSAREGTEAFF.

In this sample, this clonotype turned up many times. The chain couples TRBV5-4 to TRBJ2-7; perhaps TRBD1 as D (5 bases). V was cut by 0 bases and J by 4 bases, with 11 bases left in between. Germline CDR1 is SGHNT and CDR2 is YYREEE (reference sequence). CDR3 length equals 14 residues. CDR3 in DNA: TGTGCCAGCAGCTTGGATCAGGGCTCGTACGAGCAGTACTTC. Amino acid sequence: CASSLDQGSYEQYF.

In this sample, this clonotype is medium-sized. This rearrangement joins TRBV20-1 to TRBJ2-7; 8 bases are shared with TRBD2. The CDR3 has 14 residues. In germline, CDR1 is DFQATT, CDR2 SNEGSKA (reference sequence). V lost 5 bases, J lost 2 bases, and 8 bases stayed unmatched. CDR3 protein: CSAATGTRTYEQYF. The CDR3 DNA is TGCAGTGCTGCAACCGGGACTAGGACCTACGAGCAGTACTTC.